This record looks at one T cell receptor beta chain sequence and its context. These data originate in a study of blood T cell repertoires in COVID-19. The V end was cut by 0 bases, the J end by 0 bases, with 11 bases between. The CDR3 runs to 16 residues. CDR1 is SGHAT, CDR2 FQNNGV, per germline. Those enrolled, adults aged roughly 18 to 90 years, came from 24 US areas. Which cohort a participant joined came from the clinical history participants gave. As originally analysed: Nucleated cell number was recorded as an estimate derived from reference gene primer amplification. The data were produced by immunoSEQ multiplex PCR, yet TCRdb's version contains in-frame clones alone and is incomplete. V and J calls plus clone size are reproduced from that table; the DNA served to infer D and trimming. The sample has some 270,000 clones; 65% to 90% are singletons.

The TCR was taken from a woman aged 50 to 60 with acute COVID-19. The gene calls are TRBV11-2 and TRBJ2-5; tentatively, D is TRBD1 (6 bases). The sequenced material came from PBMCs or T cells enriched from blood (not recorded which). The chain's CDR3 is CASSLEGASYQETQYF. In nucleotides, the CDR3 is TGTGCCAGCAGCTTAGAGGGGGCCTCGTACCAAGAGACCCAGTACTTC.